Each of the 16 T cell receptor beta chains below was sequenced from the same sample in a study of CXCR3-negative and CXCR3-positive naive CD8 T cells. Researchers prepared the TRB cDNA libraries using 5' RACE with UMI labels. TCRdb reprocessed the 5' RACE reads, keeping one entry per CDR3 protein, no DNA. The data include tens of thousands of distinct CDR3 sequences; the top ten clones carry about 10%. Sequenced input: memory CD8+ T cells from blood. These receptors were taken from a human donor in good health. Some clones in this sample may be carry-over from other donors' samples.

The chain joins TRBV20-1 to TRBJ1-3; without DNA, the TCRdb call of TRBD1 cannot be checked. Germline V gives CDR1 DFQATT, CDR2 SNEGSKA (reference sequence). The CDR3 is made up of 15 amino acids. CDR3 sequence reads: CSTNPLGGLGNTIYF.

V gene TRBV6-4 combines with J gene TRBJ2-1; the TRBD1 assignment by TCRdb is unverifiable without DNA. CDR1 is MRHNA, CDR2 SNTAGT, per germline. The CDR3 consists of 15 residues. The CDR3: CASSMTGSEDNEQFF.

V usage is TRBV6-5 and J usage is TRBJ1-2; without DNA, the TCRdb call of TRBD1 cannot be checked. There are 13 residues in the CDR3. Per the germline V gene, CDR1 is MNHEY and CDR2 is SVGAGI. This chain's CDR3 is CASRTGQGHGYTF.

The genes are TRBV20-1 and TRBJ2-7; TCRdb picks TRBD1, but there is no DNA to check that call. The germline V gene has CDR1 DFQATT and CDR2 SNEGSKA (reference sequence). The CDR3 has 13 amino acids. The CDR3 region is CSARGTGSYEQYF.

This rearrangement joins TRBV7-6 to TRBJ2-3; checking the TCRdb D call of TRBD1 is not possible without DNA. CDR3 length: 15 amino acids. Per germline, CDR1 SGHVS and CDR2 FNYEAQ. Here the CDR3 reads CASSPRLDRADTQYF.

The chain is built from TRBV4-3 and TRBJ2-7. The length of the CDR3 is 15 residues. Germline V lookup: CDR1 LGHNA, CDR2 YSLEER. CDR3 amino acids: CASSQVNTVSYEQYF.

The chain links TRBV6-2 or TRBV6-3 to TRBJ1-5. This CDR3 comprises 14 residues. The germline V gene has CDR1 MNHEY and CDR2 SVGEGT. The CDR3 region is CVSSSPYSNQPQHF.

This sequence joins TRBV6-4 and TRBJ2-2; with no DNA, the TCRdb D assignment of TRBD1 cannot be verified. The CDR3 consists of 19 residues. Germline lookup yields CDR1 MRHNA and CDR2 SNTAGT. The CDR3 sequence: CASGQPVDGQGGDTGELFF.

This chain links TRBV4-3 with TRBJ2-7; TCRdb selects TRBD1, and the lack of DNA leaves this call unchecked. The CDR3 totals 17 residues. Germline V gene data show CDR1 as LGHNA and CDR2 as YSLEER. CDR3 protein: CASSQDLRGQGAYEQYF.

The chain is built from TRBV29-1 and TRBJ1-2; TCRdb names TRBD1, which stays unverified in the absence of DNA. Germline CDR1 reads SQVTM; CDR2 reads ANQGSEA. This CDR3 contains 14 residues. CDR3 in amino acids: CSVGSGGASYGYTF.

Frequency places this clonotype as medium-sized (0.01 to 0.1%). The CDR3 reads CASSGAKNIQYF. The chain combines TRBV6-6 with TRBJ2-4. Germline-derived CDR1 and CDR2 are MNHNY and SVGAGI (reference sequence). The CDR3 length is 12 residues.

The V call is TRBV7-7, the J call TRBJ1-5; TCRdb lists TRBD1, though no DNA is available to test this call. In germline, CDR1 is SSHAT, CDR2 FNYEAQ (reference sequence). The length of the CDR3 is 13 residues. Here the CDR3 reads CASSLALGEPQHF. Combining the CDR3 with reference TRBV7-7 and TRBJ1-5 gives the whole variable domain GAGVSQSPRYKVTKRGQDVTLRCDPISSHATLYWYQQALGQGPEFLTYFNYEAQPDKSGLPSDRFSAERPEGSISTLTIQRTEQRDSAMYRCASSLALGEPQHFGDGTRLSIL.

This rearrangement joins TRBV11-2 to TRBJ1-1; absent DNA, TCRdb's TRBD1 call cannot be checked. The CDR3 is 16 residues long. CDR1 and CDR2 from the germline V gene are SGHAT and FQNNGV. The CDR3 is CASSFRLGTVNTEAFF.

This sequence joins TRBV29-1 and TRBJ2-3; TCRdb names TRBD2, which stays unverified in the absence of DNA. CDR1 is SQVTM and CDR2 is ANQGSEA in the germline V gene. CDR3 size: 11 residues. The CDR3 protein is CSVRGMDTQYF.

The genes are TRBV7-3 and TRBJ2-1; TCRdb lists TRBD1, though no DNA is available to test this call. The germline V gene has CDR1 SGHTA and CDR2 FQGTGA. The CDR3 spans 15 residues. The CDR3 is CASSLMTGGYNEQFF.

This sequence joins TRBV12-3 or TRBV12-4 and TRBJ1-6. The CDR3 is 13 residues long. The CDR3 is CASSQTLNSPLHF.